This TCR beta chain is from a study of prognosis after radiotherapy for stage I lung cancer. The wider study: Patients with newly diagnosed primary stage I lung tumors numbered more than 13, with a few others having oligometastatic NSCLC after surgical resection of the primary tumor.

This clonotype was found many times. Amplicons of TCR beta CDR3 were generated from genomic DNA by two-round multiplex PCR. During first-round PCR, primers specific to each TRBV and TRBJ gene were used. TCRdb independently ran MiXCR on the multiplex PCR reads; one entry per CDR3 protein. The sample has 20,000 to 30,000 distinct CDR3 sequences, around 39% seen once. With 2 bases removed from V and 3 bases from J, the gap between germline ends came to 11 bases. This CDR3 spans 15 amino acids. The rearrangement uses TRBV12-3 or TRBV12-4 and TRBJ2-1; maybe TRBD2 (6 bases). The TCR originated in a donor aged 50 or older with non-small cell lung cancer. The sample in question was PBMCs, obtained before or after stereotactic body radiation therapy (not recorded which). This CDR3 reads CASSLWGRRYNEQFF. The CDR3 DNA follows: TGTGCCAGCAGTTTATGGGGGAGGCGCTACAATGAGCAGTTCTTC.